This T cell receptor (beta chain) was retrieved from a study of monozygotic twins with inflammatory bowel disease. Regarding the study as a whole: Clonotype overlap with others was lower in IBD patients than in healthy twins, a difference that was greatest with disease activity. Cells of different T cell subtypes could not be told apart.

UMIs were attached via template switching, each with a 6-nucleotide sample barcode. Both TCRalpha and TCRbeta cDNA were subjected to two nested PCRs lasting roughly 16 and 10 cycles. One entry per CDR3 protein, without DNA, is what TCRdb gives after re-calling the 5' RACE reads. The table lists some 160,000 distinct CDR3 sequences, with less than 8% in the top ten. The CDR3 has 14 residues. CDR1 is SGHTA and CDR2 is FQGNSA in the germline V gene. Points on this clonotype: Its specificity is not known.

This receptor was identified in a human donor with ulcerative colitis or Crohn's disease, or a healthy co-twin of an affected twin (not recorded which). The J gene is TRBJ1-1, the V gene TRBV7-2. Sequencing was carried out using blood. The CDR3 region is CASSLESRVTEAFF. Variable domain in full (rest from reference TRBV7-2 and TRBJ1-1): GAGVSQSPSNKVTEKGKDVELRCDPISGHTALYWYRQSLGQGLEFLIYFQGNSAPDKSGLPSDRFSAERTGGSVSTLTIQRTQQEDSAVYLCASSLESRVTEAFFGQGTRLTVV.